These T cell receptor beta chains were read from a single sample in a study of Ad26.COV2.S vaccination and SARS-CoV-2 variants. Data came from immunoSEQ multiplex PCR; TCRdb stores just in-frame clones and leaves some out. The table shows roughly 400,000 clones, with around 92% occurring only once. Sequences were derived from peripheral blood, sampled in a trial of Ad26.COV2.S vaccine versus placebo. The receptors stem from a person aged 18-65 years who received the Ad26.COV2.S COVID-19 vaccine or a placebo. Each CDR3 is given with its conserved first and last residue. The D gene is left open where the match is weak. The size field is filled for only some rows; it gives once, few, many or a size class.

CDR3nt: TGTGCCAGCAGTGCCATGGGATCCGACACCGGGGAGCTGTTTTTT
CDR3aa: CASSAMGSDTGELFF
d_gene: NA
v_gene: TRBV28
j_gene: TRBJ2-2
abundance: NA

CDR3nt: TGTGCCAGCAGTTTATACTCTAGCGGGGGAGAGACCCAGTACTTC
CDR3aa: CASSLYSSGGETQYF
d_gene: TRBD2
v_gene: TRBV7-2
j_gene: TRBJ2-5
abundance: NA

CDR3nt: TGTGCCAGCAGACAGGATGACTACGAGCAGTACTTC
CDR3aa: CASRQDDYEQYF
d_gene: NA
v_gene: TRBV19
j_gene: TRBJ2-7
abundance: NA

CDR3nt: TGTGCCAGCAGCTTGGTTCTAGACGGCCAAGAGACCCAGTACTTC
CDR3aa: CASSLVLDGQETQYF
d_gene: NA
v_gene: TRBV5-8
j_gene: TRBJ2-5
abundance: NA

CDR3nt: TGTGCCATCAGAGGACTAGCGGGGGGCCTCACAGATACGCAGTATTTT
CDR3aa: CAIRGLAGGLTDTQYF
d_gene: TRBD2
v_gene: TRBV10-3
j_gene: TRBJ2-3
abundance: NA

CDR3nt: TGTGCCAGCAGTTTTGGGGTCTCGTCTGGCTACACCTTC
CDR3aa: CASSFGVSSGYTF
d_gene: NA
v_gene: TRBV27
j_gene: TRBJ1-2
abundance: NA

CDR3nt: TGTGCCAGCAGCCAAGTCTTAGCGGGGGGGCATAATGAGCAGTACTTC
CDR3aa: CASSQVLAGGHNEQYF
d_gene: TRBD2
v_gene: TRBV3-1/TRBV3-2
j_gene: TRBJ2-7
abundance: NA

CDR3nt: TGTGCCACCAAAAGCGAGAATAATGAAAAACTGTTTTTT
CDR3aa: CATKSENNEKLFF
d_gene: NA
v_gene: TRBV2
j_gene: TRBJ1-4
abundance: few

CDR3nt: TGCGCCAGCAGCCAAGGGCAGGGGAGGGAGCAGTTCTTC
CDR3aa: CASSQGQGREQFF
d_gene: NA
v_gene: TRBV4-1
j_gene: TRBJ2-1
abundance: NA

CDR3nt: TGTGCCAGCAGCTTAGTCGACAGGGCCTACGAGCAGTACTTC
CDR3aa: CASSLVDRAYEQYF
d_gene: TRBD1
v_gene: TRBV7-2
j_gene: TRBJ2-7
abundance: NA

CDR3nt: TGCGCCAGCAGCCAAGGGGACAGCAACGAAAAACTGTTTTTT
CDR3aa: CASSQGDSNEKLFF
d_gene: TRBD1
v_gene: TRBV4-1
j_gene: TRBJ1-4
abundance: NA

CDR3nt: TGTGCCAGCAGCTCCTCCATAGCGGGGGGGCCCGGTACTAGCACAGATACGCAGTATTTT
CDR3aa: CASSSSIAGGPGTSTDTQYF
d_gene: TRBD2
v_gene: TRBV13
j_gene: TRBJ2-3
abundance: NA

CDR3nt: TGCGCCAGCAGGTCGGGGATACAAGAGACCCAGTACTTC
CDR3aa: CASRSGIQETQYF
d_gene: NA
v_gene: TRBV5-1
j_gene: TRBJ2-5
abundance: NA

CDR3nt: TGTGCCAGCAGTAAACAGGGGTTGACGGAATATAGCAATCAGCCCCAGCATTTT
CDR3aa: CASSKQGLTEYSNQPQHF
d_gene: TRBD1
v_gene: TRBV27
j_gene: TRBJ1-5
abundance: NA

CDR3nt: TGTGCCAGCAGTGTACCGGGACTCCGAAACACCGGGGAGCTGTTTTTT
CDR3aa: CASSVPGLRNTGELFF
d_gene: NA
v_gene: TRBV2
j_gene: TRBJ2-2
abundance: NA

CDR3nt: TGTGCCAGCAGTTACTCGAGGTGGGTTGGCACAGATACGCAGTATTTT
CDR3aa: CASSYSRWVGTDTQYF
d_gene: NA
v_gene: TRBV6-5
j_gene: TRBJ2-3
abundance: NA

CDR3nt: TGTGCCAGCAGTCCGACCTCGATGGGGTCTAACTATGGCTACACCTTC
CDR3aa: CASSPTSMGSNYGYTF
d_gene: NA
v_gene: TRBV27
j_gene: TRBJ1-2
abundance: NA

CDR3nt: TGTGCCAGCACCGGATACCTGAACACTGAAGCTTTCTTT
CDR3aa: CASTGYLNTEAFF
d_gene: NA
v_gene: TRBV12-3/TRBV12-4
j_gene: TRBJ1-1
abundance: NA

CDR3nt: TGCGCCAGCAGGACTAACCAAGAGACCCAGTACTTC
CDR3aa: CASRTNQETQYF
d_gene: NA
v_gene: TRBV5-1
j_gene: TRBJ2-5
abundance: NA

CDR3nt: TGTGCCAGCTCACCGACAGAGTCTAACTATGGCTACACCTTC
CDR3aa: CASSPTESNYGYTF
d_gene: NA
v_gene: TRBV18
j_gene: TRBJ1-2
abundance: NA

CDR3nt: TGTGCCAGCAGCTTGGCAGTCTACACTGAAGCTTTCTTT
CDR3aa: CASSLAVYTEAFF
d_gene: NA
v_gene: TRBV11-2
j_gene: TRBJ1-1
abundance: NA

CDR3nt: TGTGCCAGCAGCCCGGTCCTCGACGGCCTCCTCAAAGCCTACGAGCAGTACTTC
CDR3aa: CASSPVLDGLLKAYEQYF
d_gene: NA
v_gene: TRBV7-8
j_gene: TRBJ2-7
abundance: NA

CDR3nt: TGTGCCAGCAGCGTATCCGGGGGTGGTGAAAAACTGTTTTTT
CDR3aa: CASSVSGGGEKLFF
d_gene: NA
v_gene: TRBV9
j_gene: TRBJ1-4
abundance: NA

CDR3nt: TGTGCCAGCAGCTTAGCAGGGCCGGGGCGGTCACTTCAGCCCCAGCATTTT
CDR3aa: CASSLAGPGRSLQPQHF
d_gene: NA
v_gene: TRBV7-2
j_gene: TRBJ1-5
abundance: NA

CDR3nt: TGTGCCAGCAGCGCGACAGGGATAGATACGCAGTATTTT
CDR3aa: CASSATGIDTQYF
d_gene: TRBD1
v_gene: TRBV7-9
j_gene: TRBJ2-3
abundance: NA

CDR3nt: TGTGCCAGTAGTATAGCAAGCGGGGGGTACTACGAGCAGTACTTC
CDR3aa: CASSIASGGYYEQYF
d_gene: TRBD2
v_gene: TRBV19
j_gene: TRBJ2-7
abundance: NA

CDR3nt: TGTGCCATCAGTGAGTCTAGGACAGGGGATACGCGGGAAAAACTGTTTTTT
CDR3aa: CAISESRTGDTREKLFF
d_gene: TRBD1
v_gene: TRBV10-3
j_gene: TRBJ1-4
abundance: once

CDR3nt: TGTGCCAGTAGCAATCTACAGGGGGGCTACGAGCAGTACTTC
CDR3aa: CASSNLQGGYEQYF
d_gene: TRBD1
v_gene: TRBV19
j_gene: TRBJ2-7
abundance: NA

CDR3nt: TGTGCCAGCAGCTTGGCCCGAAGGGAGCAGTACTTC
CDR3aa: CASSLARREQYF
d_gene: NA
v_gene: TRBV5-6
j_gene: TRBJ2-7
abundance: few

CDR3nt: TGTGCCAGCAGTGAAGCGCACGGGGGCGTGATGAACACTGAAGCTTTCTTT
CDR3aa: CASSEAHGGVMNTEAFF
d_gene: NA
v_gene: TRBV6-1
j_gene: TRBJ1-1
abundance: NA

CDR3nt: TGTGCCAGCAGTGAATATACAGATACGCAGTATTTT
CDR3aa: CASSEYTDTQYF
d_gene: NA
v_gene: TRBV25-1
j_gene: TRBJ2-3
abundance: NA

CDR3nt: TGTGCCAGCAGCGTAGCTCCACAGACTTACGAGCAGTACTTC
CDR3aa: CASSVAPQTYEQYF
d_gene: NA
v_gene: TRBV9
j_gene: TRBJ2-7
abundance: NA

CDR3nt: TGTGCCAGCAGCGCCTATGCCCTTGGCTACACCTTC
CDR3aa: CASSAYALGYTF
d_gene: NA
v_gene: TRBV7-2
j_gene: TRBJ1-2
abundance: NA

CDR3nt: TGTGCCAGCAGCCCGGCCCCAACTAATGAAAAACTGTTTTTT
CDR3aa: CASSPAPTNEKLFF
d_gene: NA
v_gene: TRBV7-2
j_gene: TRBJ1-4
abundance: NA

CDR3nt: TGTGCCAGATCCTACGAGCAGTACTTC
CDR3aa: CARSYEQYF
d_gene: NA
v_gene: TRBV21-1
j_gene: TRBJ2-7
abundance: NA

CDR3nt: TGTGCCAGCAGCGCTAGCGGGGGGTCCAATGAGCAGTTCTTC
CDR3aa: CASSASGGSNEQFF
d_gene: TRBD2
v_gene: TRBV6-5
j_gene: TRBJ2-1
abundance: NA

CDR3nt: TGTGCCAGCAGCCTGACGTCGGCTCCTAATGAAAAACTGTTTTTT
CDR3aa: CASSLTSAPNEKLFF
d_gene: NA
v_gene: TRBV3-1/TRBV3-2
j_gene: TRBJ1-4
abundance: NA

CDR3nt: TGCGCCAGCAGTGAGCCCACCGGGACAGGGGTTCAGCCCCAGCATTTT
CDR3aa: CASSEPTGTGVQPQHF
d_gene: TRBD1
v_gene: TRBV10-1
j_gene: TRBJ1-5
abundance: NA

CDR3nt: TGTGCCAGCAGCCCCGCTGGGACACGACTAAACGGTTACCTTAGCAATCAGCCCCAGCATTTT
CDR3aa: CASSPAGTRLNGYLSNQPQHF
d_gene: NA
v_gene: TRBV27
j_gene: TRBJ1-5
abundance: NA

CDR3nt: TGTGCCAGCAGTTCACTCGGGACAGCAAAGGGAGACATCTATGGCTACACCTTC
CDR3aa: CASSSLGTAKGDIYGYTF
d_gene: TRBD1
v_gene: TRBV28
j_gene: TRBJ1-2
abundance: NA

CDR3nt: TGTGCCAGCAGCTTCGGTGGGGAACTGTTTTTT
CDR3aa: CASSFGGELFF
d_gene: NA
v_gene: TRBV6-2/TRBV6-3
j_gene: TRBJ1-4
abundance: NA

CDR3nt: TGTGCCTGGAGAGGGCTCCGACAGTCTGCAACTAATGAAAAACTGTTTTTT
CDR3aa: CAWRGLRQSATNEKLFF
d_gene: NA
v_gene: TRBV30
j_gene: TRBJ1-4
abundance: NA

CDR3nt: TGCGCCAGCAGCCAAAGAGGGGGGTACGGCTCTGGAAACACCATATATTTT
CDR3aa: CASSQRGGYGSGNTIYF
d_gene: NA
v_gene: TRBV4-3
j_gene: TRBJ1-3
abundance: NA

CDR3nt: TGCGCCAGCAGCAACCTACAAGAGACCCAGTACTTC
CDR3aa: CASSNLQETQYF
d_gene: NA
v_gene: TRBV5-1
j_gene: TRBJ2-5
abundance: NA

CDR3nt: TGTGCCAGCTACCAGGAGGACAGGGGTACATCACCCCTCCACTTT
CDR3aa: CASYQEDRGTSPLHF
d_gene: TRBD1
v_gene: TRBV2
j_gene: TRBJ1-6
abundance: NA

CDR3nt: TGTGCCAGCAGCGTTAGTGTCGGCGAGCAGTACTTC
CDR3aa: CASSVSVGEQYF
d_gene: NA
v_gene: TRBV9
j_gene: TRBJ2-7
abundance: NA

CDR3nt: TGTGCCAGCAGCAGAGGGGACCGCGAGCAGTACTTC
CDR3aa: CASSRGDREQYF
d_gene: NA
v_gene: TRBV9
j_gene: TRBJ2-7
abundance: NA

CDR3nt: TGTGCCACCAGCAGAGACCTGGGACCCCAAGAGACCCAGTACTTC
CDR3aa: CATSRDLGPQETQYF
d_gene: NA
v_gene: TRBV15
j_gene: TRBJ2-5
abundance: NA